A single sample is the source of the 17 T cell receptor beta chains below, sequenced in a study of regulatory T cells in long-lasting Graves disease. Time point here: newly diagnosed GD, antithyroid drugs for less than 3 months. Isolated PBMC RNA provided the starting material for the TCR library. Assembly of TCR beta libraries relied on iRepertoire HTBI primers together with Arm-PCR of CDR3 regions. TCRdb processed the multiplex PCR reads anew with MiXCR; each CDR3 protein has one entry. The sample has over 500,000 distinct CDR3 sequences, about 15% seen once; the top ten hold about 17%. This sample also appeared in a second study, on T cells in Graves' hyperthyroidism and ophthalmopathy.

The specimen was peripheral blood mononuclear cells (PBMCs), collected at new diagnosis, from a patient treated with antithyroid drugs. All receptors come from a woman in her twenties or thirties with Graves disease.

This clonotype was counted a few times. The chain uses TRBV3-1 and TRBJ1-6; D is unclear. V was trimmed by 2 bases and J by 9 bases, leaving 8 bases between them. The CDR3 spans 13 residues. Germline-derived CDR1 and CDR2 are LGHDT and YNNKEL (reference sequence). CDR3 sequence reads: CASSQPGGSPLHF. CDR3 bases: TGTGCCAGCAGCCAACCGGGAGGTTCACCCCTCCACTTT.

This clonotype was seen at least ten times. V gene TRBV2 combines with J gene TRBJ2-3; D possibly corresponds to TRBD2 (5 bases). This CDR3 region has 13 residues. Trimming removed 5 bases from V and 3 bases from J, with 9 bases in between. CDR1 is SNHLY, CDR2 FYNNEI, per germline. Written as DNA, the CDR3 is TGTGCCAGCAGTACGGGGAGAACAGATACGCAGTATTTT. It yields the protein CASSTGRTDTQYF.

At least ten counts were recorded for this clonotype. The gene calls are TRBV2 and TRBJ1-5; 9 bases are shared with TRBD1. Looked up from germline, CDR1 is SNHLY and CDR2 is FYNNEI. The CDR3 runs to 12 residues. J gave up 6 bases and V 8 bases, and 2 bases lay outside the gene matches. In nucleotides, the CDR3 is TGTGCCAGCGGGGACAGGGTTCAGCCCCAGCATTTT. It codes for CASGDRVQPQHF. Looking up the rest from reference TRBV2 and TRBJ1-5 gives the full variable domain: EPEVTQTPSHQVTQMGQEVILRCVPISNHLYFYWYRQILGQKVEFLVSFYNNEISEKSEIFDDQFSVERPDGSNFTLKIRSTKLEDSAMYFCASGDRVQPQHFGDGTRLSIL.

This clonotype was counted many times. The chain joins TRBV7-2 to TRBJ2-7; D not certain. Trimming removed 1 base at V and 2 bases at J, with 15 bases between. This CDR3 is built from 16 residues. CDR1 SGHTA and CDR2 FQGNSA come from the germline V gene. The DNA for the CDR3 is TGTGCCAGCAGCTTAGTGGGCGGCCTCGATCCCTACGAGCAGTACTTC. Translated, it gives CASSLVGGLDPYEQYF.

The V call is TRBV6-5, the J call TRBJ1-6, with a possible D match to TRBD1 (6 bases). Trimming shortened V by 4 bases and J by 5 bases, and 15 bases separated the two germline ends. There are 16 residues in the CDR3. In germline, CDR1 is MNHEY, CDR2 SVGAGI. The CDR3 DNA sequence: TGTGCCAGCAGTTCCGGGACATGGGGCCATAATTCACCCCTCCACTTT. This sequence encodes CASSSGTWGHNSPLHF.

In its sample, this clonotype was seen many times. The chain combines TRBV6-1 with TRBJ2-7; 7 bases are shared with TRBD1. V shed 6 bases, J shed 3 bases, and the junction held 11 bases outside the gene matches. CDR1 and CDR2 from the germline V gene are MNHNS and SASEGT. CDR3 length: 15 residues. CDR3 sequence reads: CASSEPGQPFYEQYF. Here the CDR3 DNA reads TGTGCCAGCAGCGAACCGGGACAGCCATTCTACGAGCAGTACTTC.

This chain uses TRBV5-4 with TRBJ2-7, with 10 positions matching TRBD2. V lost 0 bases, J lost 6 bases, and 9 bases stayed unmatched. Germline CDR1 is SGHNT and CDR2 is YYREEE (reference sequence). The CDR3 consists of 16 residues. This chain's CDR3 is CASSLVAASGSAEQYF. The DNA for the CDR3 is TGTGCCAGCAGCTTGGTAGCGGCTAGCGGGAGTGCCGAGCAGTACTTC.

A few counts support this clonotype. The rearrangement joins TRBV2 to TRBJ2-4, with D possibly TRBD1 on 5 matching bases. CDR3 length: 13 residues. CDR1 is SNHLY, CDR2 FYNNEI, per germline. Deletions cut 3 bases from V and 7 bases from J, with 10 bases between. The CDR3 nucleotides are TGTGCCAGCAGTGAGATCAACAGGAACATTCAGTACTTC. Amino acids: CASSEINRNIQYF.

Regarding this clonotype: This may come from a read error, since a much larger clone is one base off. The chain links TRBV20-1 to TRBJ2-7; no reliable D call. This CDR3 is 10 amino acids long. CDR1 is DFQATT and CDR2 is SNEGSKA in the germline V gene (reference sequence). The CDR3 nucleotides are TGCATTGCTATGAAGTACGAGCAGTACTTC. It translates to CIAMKYEQYF.

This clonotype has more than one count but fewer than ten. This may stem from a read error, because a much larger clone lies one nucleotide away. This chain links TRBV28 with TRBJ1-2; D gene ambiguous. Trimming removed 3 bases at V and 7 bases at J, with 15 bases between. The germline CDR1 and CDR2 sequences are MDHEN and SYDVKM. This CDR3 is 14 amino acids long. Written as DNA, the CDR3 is TGTGCCAGCAGTTTTCTGGACGGGGAAGGTGGCTACACCTTC. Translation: CASSFLDGEGGYTF.

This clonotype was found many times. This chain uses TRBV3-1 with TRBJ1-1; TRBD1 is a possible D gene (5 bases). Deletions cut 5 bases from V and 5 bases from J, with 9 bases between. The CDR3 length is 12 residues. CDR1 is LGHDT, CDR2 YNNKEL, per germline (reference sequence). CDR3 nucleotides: TGTGCCAGCAGCTTGGGACCGACTGAAGCTTTCTTT. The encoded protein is CASSLGPTEAFF.

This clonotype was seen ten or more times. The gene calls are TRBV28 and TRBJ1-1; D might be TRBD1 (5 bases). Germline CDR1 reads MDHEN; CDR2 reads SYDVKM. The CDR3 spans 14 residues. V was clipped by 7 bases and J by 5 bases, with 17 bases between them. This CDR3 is CASTSPGRGTEAFF. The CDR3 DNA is TGTGCCAGCACTTCACCAGGGAGGGGAACTGAAGCTTTCTTT.

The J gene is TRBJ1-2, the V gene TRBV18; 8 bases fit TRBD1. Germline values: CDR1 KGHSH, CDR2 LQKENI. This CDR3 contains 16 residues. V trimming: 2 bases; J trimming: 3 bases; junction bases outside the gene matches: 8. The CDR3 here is CASSPASGTGHYGYTF. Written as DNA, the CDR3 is TGTGCCAGCTCACCAGCCTCGGGGACAGGCCACTATGGCTACACCTTC.

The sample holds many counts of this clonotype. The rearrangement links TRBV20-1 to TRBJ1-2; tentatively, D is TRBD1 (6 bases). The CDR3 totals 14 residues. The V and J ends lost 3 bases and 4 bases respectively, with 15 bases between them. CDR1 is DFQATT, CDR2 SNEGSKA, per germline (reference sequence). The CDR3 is CSASFREGGYGYTF. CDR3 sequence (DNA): TGCAGTGCTAGTTTCCGGGAAGGGGGCTATGGCTACACCTTC.

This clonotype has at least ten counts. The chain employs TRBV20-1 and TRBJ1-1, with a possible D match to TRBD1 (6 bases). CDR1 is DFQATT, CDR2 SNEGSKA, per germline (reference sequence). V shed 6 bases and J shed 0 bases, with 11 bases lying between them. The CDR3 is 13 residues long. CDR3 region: CSAAGTLNTEAFF. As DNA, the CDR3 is TGCAGTGCAGCCGGGACATTGAACACTGAAGCTTTCTTT.

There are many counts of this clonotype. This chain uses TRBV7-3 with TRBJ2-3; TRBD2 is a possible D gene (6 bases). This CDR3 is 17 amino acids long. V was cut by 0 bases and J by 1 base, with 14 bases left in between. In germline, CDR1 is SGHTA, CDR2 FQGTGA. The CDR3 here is CASSLTGTLLGTDTQYF. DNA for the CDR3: TGTGCCAGCAGCTTAACCGGGACTCTCTTAGGCACAGATACGCAGTATTTT. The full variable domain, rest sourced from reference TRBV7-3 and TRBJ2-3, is GAGVSQTPSNKVTEKGKYVELRCDPISGHTALYWYRQSLGQGPEFLIYFQGTGAADDSGLPNDRFFAVRPEGSVSTLKIQRTERGDSAVYLCASSLTGTLLGTDTQYFGPGTRLTVL.

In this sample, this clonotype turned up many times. CDR3 loop: CASSLQGTSDGYTF. The CDR3 DNA follows: TGTGCCAGCTCATTACAGGGTACATCCGATGGCTACACCTTC. The chain has TRBV18 and TRBJ1-2; possibly TRBD1 for D (6 bases). The length of the CDR3 is 14 residues. CDR1 and CDR2 (germline): KGHSH, LQKENI. Deletions cut 5 bases from V and 6 bases from J, with 16 bases between.